The 21 T cell receptor beta chains in this list originate from one sample, sequenced in a study of identical twins. TCRdb passed the 5' RACE reads through MiXCR, listing each CDR3 protein once. The data contain 400,000 to 550,000 distinct CDR3 sequences, roughly 13% of them singletons. This same sample was also taken into another study, of yellow fever vaccine responses in identical twins.

The sequenced material came from CD4+ T cells sorted from blood. These receptors were taken from a woman between 18 and 29 years old in good health.

This chain links TRBV20-1 with TRBJ1-2, with D possibly matching TRBD1 (5 bases). The CDR3 has 16 amino acids. V was cut by 0 bases and J by 6 bases, with 20 bases left in between. The germline V gene has CDR1 DFQATT and CDR2 SNEGSKA (reference sequence). The CDR3 DNA sequence: TGCAGTGCTAGAGATTGGGGTGCCTCTTGGGACGATGGCTACACCTTC. Translating gives CSARDWGASWDDGYTF.

This clonotype has just a few counts. The chain has TRBV29-1 and TRBJ2-2; unclear D gene. The CDR3 loop spans 11 amino acids. Trimming removed 5 bases at V and 5 bases at J, with 6 bases between. Germline lookup yields CDR1 SQVTM and CDR2 ANQGSEA. CDR3 protein: CSVLTTGELFF. The CDR3 nucleotides read TGCAGCGTTTTAACAACCGGGGAGCTGTTTTTT.

This chain joins TRBV6-5 and TRBJ2-7; D may be TRBD1 (5 bases). Germline V gene data show CDR1 as MNHEY and CDR2 as SVGAGI. V shed 4 bases and J shed 3 bases, with 13 bases lying between them. The CDR3 is made up of 14 amino acids. The CDR3 loop is CASSSDTEHYEQYF. The CDR3 DNA reads as TGTGCCAGCAGTTCGGACACGGAACACTACGAGCAGTACTTC.

This clonotype was counted only a few times. The V gene is TRBV28, the J gene TRBJ1-2; the D gene is possibly TRBD1 (6 bases). The CDR3 has 15 amino acids. Germline loops: CDR1 MDHEN, CDR2 SYDVKM. The ends were cut back, 5 bases at V and 2 bases at J, with 15 bases in the middle. The CDR3 is CASSTPQGWNYGYTF. The CDR3 DNA is TGTGCCAGCAGTACACCACAGGGTTGGAACTATGGCTACACCTTC.

This clonotype has just a few counts. V is TRBV7-9 and J is TRBJ2-3; tentatively, D is TRBD1 (6 bases). Trimming took 5 bases from V and 2 from J, leaving 20 bases between them. Germline V gives CDR1 SEHNR, CDR2 FQNEAQ (reference sequence). The CDR3 totals 17 residues. The chain's CDR3 is CASSRGVTGQNTDTQYF. For the CDR3, the DNA is TGTGCCAGCAGCCGAGGGGTCACCGGACAGAACACAGATACGCAGTATTTT.

A few counts support this clonotype. The chain has TRBV5-1 and TRBJ2-7; D unclear. CDR3 length equals 12 residues. CDR1 and CDR2 (germline): SGHRS, YFSETQ. Trimming left V 4 bases short and J 6 bases short, with 11 bases between. The CDR3 nucleotides read TGCGCCAGCAGCAACCTTGAGCGCGAGCAGTACTTC. It translates to CASSNLEREQYF.

The rearrangement joins TRBV7-2 to TRBJ2-2, with TRBD2 matching 9 bases. The CDR3 extends over 17 amino acids. The J segment lost 1 base and the V segment lost 5 bases, leaving 8 bases of the junction unmatched. Germline lookup yields CDR1 SGHTA and CDR2 FQGNSA. CDR3 coding DNA: TGTGCCAGCAGCACAATCAGACTAGCGGTGAACACCGGGGAGCTGTTTTTT. Protein product: CASSTIRLAVNTGELFF.

This clonotype appeared a few times. The rearrangement joins TRBV4-2 to TRBJ2-5; D possibly corresponds to TRBD2 (7 bases). V was pared by 1 base and J by 1 base, with 13 bases between. The CDR3 covers 16 residues. The germline gives CDR1 LGHNA, CDR2 YNFKEQ. The CDR3 sequence is CASSQGGEGVQETQYF. Here the CDR3 DNA reads TGTGCCAGCAGCCAAGGCGGGGAGGGGGTCCAAGAGACCCAGTACTTC.

This clonotype was detected many times. CDR3 in DNA: TGTGCCAGCTCACCAGGAGGCATGGGTTCCCTGGGGACCCAAGAGACCCAGTACTTC. Its translation is CASSPGGMGSLGTQETQYF. The genes are TRBV18 and TRBJ2-5, with D possibly being TRBD1 or TRBD2 (5 bases each). Germline CDR1 KGHSH, CDR2 LQKENI. The CDR3 consists of 19 residues. Trimming took off 2 bases at V and 1 base at J, with 23 bases between the two ends. Filled out from reference TRBV18 and TRBJ2-5, the complete variable domain reads NAGVMQNPRHLVRRRGQEARLRCSPMKGHSHVYWYRQLPEEGLKFMVYLQKENIIDESGMPKERFSAEFPKEGPSILRIQQVVRGDSAAYFCASSPGGMGSLGTQETQYFGPGTRLLVL.

The chain joins TRBV4-3 to TRBJ2-1, with TRBD1 matching over 7 bases. CDR1 and CDR2 from the germline V gene are LGHNA and YSLEER. J lost 5 bases, V lost 0 bases, and 10 bases had no gene match. CDR3 length: 17 residues. Here the CDR3 DNA reads TGCGCCAGCAGCCAAGATTTGTGGGACAGAGGGGACAATGAGCAGTTCTTC. Translation gives CASSQDLWDRGDNEQFF.

This clonotype was detected ten times or more. This chain uses TRBV5-6 with TRBJ2-2; D is possibly TRBD2 (5 bases). CDR3 length equals 14 residues. The germline V gene encodes CDR1 SGHDT and CDR2 YYEEEE. V dropped 5 bases and J dropped 0 bases, with 8 bases sitting between them. CDR3 region: CASSSGTNTGELFF. The CDR3 DNA is TGTGCCAGCAGTTCCGGGACGAACACCGGGGAGCTGTTTTTT.

This clonotype was counted a few times. The V gene is TRBV7-3, the J gene TRBJ2-2; D not certain. The length of the CDR3 is 14 residues. Trimming took off 5 bases at V and 4 bases at J, with 11 bases between the two ends. Germline V gene sequence: CDR1 SGHTA, CDR2 FQGTGA. This CDR3 is CASSPGRVTGELFF. The DNA of the CDR3 is TGTGCCAGCAGCCCCGGAAGGGTCACCGGGGAGCTGTTTTTT.

The genes are TRBV6-1 and TRBJ2-7, with a tentative D call TRBD2 (6 bases). The V and J ends lost 3 bases and 3 bases respectively, with 15 bases between them. CDR1 and CDR2 from the germline V gene are MNHNS and SASEGT. The CDR3 runs to 15 residues. CDR3 loop: CASSEVGLGVYEQYF. DNA for the CDR3: TGTGCCAGCAGTGAGGTGGGACTGGGGGTCTACGAGCAGTACTTC.

This clonotype was counted only a few times. The rearrangement uses TRBV7-9 and TRBJ2-3, with 8 bases matching TRBD2. The CDR3 covers 13 residues. Germline CDR1 reads SEHNR; CDR2 reads FQNEAQ (reference sequence). J gave up 10 bases and V 1 base, and 4 bases lay outside the gene matches. CDR3 sequence (DNA): TGTGCCAGCAGCTTAGAGCGGGAGTTGGCGCAGTATTTT. Protein: CASSLERELAQYF. Filled out from reference TRBV7-9 and TRBJ2-3, the complete variable domain reads DTGVSQNPRHKITKRGQNVTFRCDPISEHNRLYWYRQTLGQGPEFLTYFQNEAQLEKSRLLSDRFSAERPKGSFSTLEIQRTEQGDSAMYLCASSLERELAQYFGPGTRLTVL.

This sequence joins TRBV19 and TRBJ1-5; D unresolved. The CDR3 is made up of 13 amino acids. Trimming took off 1 base at V and 3 bases at J, with 4 bases between the two ends. Germline V gene data show CDR1 as LNHDA and CDR2 as SQIVND (reference sequence). The CDR3 sequence: CASSIGHNQPQHF. CDR3 bases: TGTGCCAGTAGTATAGGGCACAATCAGCCCCAGCATTTT.

This clonotype was recorded a few times. The chain recombines TRBV13 with TRBJ2-3; no clear D gene. Germline assignment: CDR1 PRHDT and CDR2 FYEKMQ (reference sequence). This CDR3 has 15 residues. Deletions cut 0 bases from V and 4 bases from J, with 11 bases between. Here the CDR3 reads CASSLGRGVADTQYF. The DNA for the CDR3 is TGTGCCAGCAGCTTAGGCCGAGGAGTTGCAGATACGCAGTATTTT.

This clonotype was observed many times. This sequence joins TRBV12-3 or TRBV12-4 and TRBJ2-2; D is unresolved. The CDR3 totals 14 residues. V lost 2 bases to trimming and J lost 3 bases, with 7 bases between them. CDR3 amino acids: CASSLTGYTGELFF. For the CDR3, the DNA is TGTGCCAGCAGTTTAACCGGCTACACCGGGGAGCTGTTTTTT.

This chain links TRBV2 with TRBJ1-1; possibly TRBD1 for D (5 bases). V was clipped by 8 bases and J by 4 bases, with 14 bases between them. The V gene's germline CDR1 is SNHLY and CDR2 FYNNEI. The CDR3 totals 13 residues. CDR3 nucleotide sequence: TGTGCCAGCTGTGCGGAAAGGGGCACTGAAGCTTTCTTT. Translated, it gives CASCAERGTEAFF.

This clonotype has a count of ten or more. The chain couples TRBV28 to TRBJ2-7; D remains ambiguous. CDR3 length: 13 amino acids. Germline lookup yields CDR1 MDHEN and CDR2 SYDVKM. The V and J ends lost 4 bases and 2 bases respectively, with 9 bases between them. CDR3 residues: CASSSQIPYEQYF. The CDR3 DNA follows: TGTGCCAGCAGTTCTCAGATCCCCTACGAGCAGTACTTC.

This clonotype showed up just a few times. The chain uses TRBV14 and TRBJ2-7, with 8 nucleotides matching TRBD1. This CDR3 contains 17 residues. The J segment lost 1 base and the V segment lost 0 bases, leaving 8 bases of the junction unmatched. Germline lookup yields CDR1 SGHDN and CDR2 FVKESK. The CDR3 loop is CASSQDQGTGTSYEQYF. As DNA, the CDR3 is TGTGCCAGCAGCCAAGATCAAGGGACAGGAACATCCTACGAGCAGTACTTC.

This clonotype was seen ten or more times. The V gene is TRBV12-3 or TRBV12-4, the J gene TRBJ2-1; D may be TRBD2 (6 bases). Trimming cost V 5 bases and J 6 bases, with 11 bases left between them. This CDR3 comprises 13 residues. This CDR3 is CASSPVTSNEQFF. Here the CDR3 DNA reads TGTGCCAGCAGTCCCGTGACTAGCAATGAGCAGTTCTTC.